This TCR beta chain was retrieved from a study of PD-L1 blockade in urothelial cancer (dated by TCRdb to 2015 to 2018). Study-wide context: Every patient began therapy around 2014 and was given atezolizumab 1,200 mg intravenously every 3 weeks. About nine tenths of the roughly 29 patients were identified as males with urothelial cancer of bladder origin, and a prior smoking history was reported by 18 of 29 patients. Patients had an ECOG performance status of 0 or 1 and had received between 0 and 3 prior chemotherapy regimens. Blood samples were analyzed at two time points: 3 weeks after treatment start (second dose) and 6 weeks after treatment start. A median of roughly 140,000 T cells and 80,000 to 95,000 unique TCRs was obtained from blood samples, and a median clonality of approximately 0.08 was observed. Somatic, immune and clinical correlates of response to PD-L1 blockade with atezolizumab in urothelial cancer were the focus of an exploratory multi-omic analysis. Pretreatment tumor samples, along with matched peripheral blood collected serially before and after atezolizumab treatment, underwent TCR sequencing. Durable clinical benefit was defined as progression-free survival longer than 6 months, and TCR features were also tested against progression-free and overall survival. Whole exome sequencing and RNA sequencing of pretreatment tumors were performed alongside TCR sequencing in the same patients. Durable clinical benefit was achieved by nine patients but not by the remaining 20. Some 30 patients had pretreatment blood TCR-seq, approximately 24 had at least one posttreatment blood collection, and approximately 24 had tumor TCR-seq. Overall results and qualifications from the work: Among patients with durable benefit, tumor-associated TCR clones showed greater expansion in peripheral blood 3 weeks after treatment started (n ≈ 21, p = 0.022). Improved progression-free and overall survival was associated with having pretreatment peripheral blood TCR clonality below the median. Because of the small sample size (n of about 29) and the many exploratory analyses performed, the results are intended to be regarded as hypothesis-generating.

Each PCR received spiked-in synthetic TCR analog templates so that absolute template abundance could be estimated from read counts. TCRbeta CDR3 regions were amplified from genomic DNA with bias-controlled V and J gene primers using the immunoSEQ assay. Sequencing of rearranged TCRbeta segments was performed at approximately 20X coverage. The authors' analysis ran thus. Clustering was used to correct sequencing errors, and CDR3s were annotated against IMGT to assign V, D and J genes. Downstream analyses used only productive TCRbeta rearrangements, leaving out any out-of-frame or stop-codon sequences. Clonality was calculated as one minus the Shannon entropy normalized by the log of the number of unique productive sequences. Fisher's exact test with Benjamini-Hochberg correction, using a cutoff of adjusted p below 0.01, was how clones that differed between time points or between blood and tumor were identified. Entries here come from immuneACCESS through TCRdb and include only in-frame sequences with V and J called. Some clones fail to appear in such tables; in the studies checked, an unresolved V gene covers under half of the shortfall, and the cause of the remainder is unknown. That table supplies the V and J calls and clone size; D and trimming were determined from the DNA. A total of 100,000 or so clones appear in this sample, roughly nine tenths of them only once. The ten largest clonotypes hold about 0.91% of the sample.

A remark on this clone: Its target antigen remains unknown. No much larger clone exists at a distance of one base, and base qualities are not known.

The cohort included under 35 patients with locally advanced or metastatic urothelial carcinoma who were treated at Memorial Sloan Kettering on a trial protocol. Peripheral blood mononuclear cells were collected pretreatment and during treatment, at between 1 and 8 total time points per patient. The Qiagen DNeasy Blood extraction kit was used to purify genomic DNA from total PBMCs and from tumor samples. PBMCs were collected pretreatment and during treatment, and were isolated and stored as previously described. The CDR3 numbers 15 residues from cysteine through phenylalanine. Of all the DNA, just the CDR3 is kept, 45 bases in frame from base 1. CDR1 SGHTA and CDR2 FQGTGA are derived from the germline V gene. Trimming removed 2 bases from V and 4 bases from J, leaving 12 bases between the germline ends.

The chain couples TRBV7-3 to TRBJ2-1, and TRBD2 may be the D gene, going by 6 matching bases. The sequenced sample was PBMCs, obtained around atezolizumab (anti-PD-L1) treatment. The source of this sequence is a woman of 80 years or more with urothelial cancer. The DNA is TGTGCCAGCAGCTTAGAGATAGCGGCGTACAATGAGCAGTTCTTC. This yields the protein CASSLEIAAYNEQFF.